The 15 T cell receptor beta chains presented below share a single source sample, sequenced in a study of blood T cell repertoires in COVID-19. TCRdb keeps only in-frame clones here, not all; method: immunoSEQ multiplex PCR. The table records roughly 330,000 clones, 87% of them present only once. The sample taken for sequencing was PBMCs or T cells enriched from blood (not recorded which). The receptors were gathered from a woman under 40 who had recovered from COVID-19.

This clone was found a few times. The chain links TRBV3-1 (or the pseudogene TRBV3-2) to TRBJ1-2, with D perhaps TRBD1 (5 bases). The CDR3 loop spans 12 amino acids. V lost 10 bases, J lost 5 bases, and 14 bases lay in between. The germline V gene encodes CDR1 LGHDT and CDR2 YNNKEL (reference sequence). The CDR3 DNA sequence: TGTGCCACGGGGCGGGGAATATATGGCTACACCTTC. Protein sequence: CATGRGIYGYTF.

V gene TRBV25-1 combines with J gene TRBJ1-1; tentative D call: TRBD1 (6 bases). The V and J ends lost 8 bases and 4 bases respectively, with 14 bases between them. The CDR3 contains 13 residues. Looked up from germline, CDR1 is MGHDK and CDR2 is SYGVNS. The CDR3 protein is CASGEGVGTEAFF. The CDR3 DNA reads TGTGCCAGCGGAGAGGGGGTCGGCACTGAAGCTTTCTTT.

J is TRBJ2-6 and V is TRBV19; D is uncertain. The CDR3 spans 16 residues. Germline CDR1 is LNHDA and CDR2 is SQIVND (reference sequence). Trimming removed 0 bases at V and 0 bases at J, with 6 bases between. The CDR3 loop is CASSIDLYSGANVLTF. The CDR3 DNA sequence: TGTGCCAGTAGTATAGATTTGTACTCTGGGGCCAACGTCCTGACTTTC.

The V call is TRBV5-1, the J call TRBJ1-2; TRBD1 aligns across 7 bases. The ends lost 0 bases at V and 1 base at J; junction bases unmatched: 3. The germline V gene encodes CDR1 SGHRS and CDR2 YFSETQ. This CDR3 is built from 15 residues. The CDR3 reads CASSLATGSNYGYTF. In nucleotides, the CDR3 is TGCGCCAGCAGCTTGGCGACAGGGAGTAACTATGGCTACACCTTC.

The J gene is TRBJ1-1, the V gene TRBV7-9, with 9 bases matching TRBD1. The germline V gene encodes CDR1 SEHNR and CDR2 FQNEAQ (reference sequence). With V trimmed by 5 bases and J by 3 bases, 10 bases remained unmatched. The CDR3 totals 16 residues. The CDR3 nucleotides are TGTGCCAGCAGCGACCGGGACAGGGATTCATACACTGAAGCTTTCTTT. Translation: CASSDRDRDSYTEAFF. The variable domain in full, completed from reference TRBV7-9 and TRBJ1-1, reads DTGVSQNPRHKITKRGQNVTFRCDPISEHNRLYWYRQTLGQGPEFLTYFQNEAQLEKSRLLSDRFSAERPKGSFSTLEIQRTEQGDSAMYLCASSDRDRDSYTEAFFGQGTRLTVV.

This clone was observed a handful of times. This rearrangement joins TRBV23-1 to TRBJ1-2; D is unclear. TRBV23-1 is placed among ORFs of uncertain function. CDR3 size: 20 residues. V lost 0 bases and J lost 5, with 28 bases in between. CDR3 residues: CASSQSPPPLAFLFEYGYTF. For the CDR3, the DNA is TGCGCCAGCAGTCAATCGCCACCCCCTCTCGCATTTTTGTTCGAGTATGGCTACACCTTC.

This clone appeared a few times. The V and J genes are TRBV5-1 and TRBJ1-5; tentatively, D is TRBD1 (6 bases). With 0 bases removed from V and 13 bases from J, the gap between germline ends came to 17 bases. CDR1 and CDR2 (germline): SGHRS, YFSETQ. This CDR3 contains 14 residues. This chain's CDR3 is CASSLGPKDSPQHF. The CDR3 DNA reads TGCGCCAGCAGCTTGGGACCGAAGGACAGCCCACAGCATTTT.

This clone was observed a single time. The chain has TRBV15 and TRBJ1-1; 8 bases match TRBD1. CDR1 is LNHNV and CDR2 is YYDKDF in the germline V gene (reference sequence). V lost 8 bases and J lost 4; bases outside the gene matches: 9. The CDR3 sequence is 14 residues long. The CDR3 DNA reads TGTGCCACCGCGGGTCAGGGGGCAAGCACTGAAGCTTTCTTT. Translated, it gives CATAGQGASTEAFF.

The chain couples TRBV28 to TRBJ2-7; maybe TRBD1 (5 bases). Per the germline V gene, CDR1 is MDHEN and CDR2 is SYDVKM. The CDR3 covers 12 residues. V lost 6 bases and J lost 3, with 9 bases in between. This chain's CDR3 is CASRSGFYEQYF. The CDR3 nucleotides are TGTGCCAGCAGATCAGGGTTCTACGAGCAGTACTTC.

This clone showed up just a few times. The chain joins TRBV4-2 to TRBJ1-2; unclear D gene. The CDR3 length is 13 residues. Trimming shortened V by 0 bases and J by 4 bases, and 6 bases separated the two germline ends. Germline-derived CDR1 and CDR2 are LGHNA and YNFKEQ. The CDR3 DNA reads as TGTGCCAGCAGCCAAGACGGGATCTATGGCTACACCTTC. Encoded protein: CASSQDGIYGYTF.

The chain couples TRBV2 to TRBJ2-5; TRBD2 might be the D (5 bases). Trimming removed 1 base from V and 5 bases from J, with 11 bases in between. Germline-derived CDR1 and CDR2 are SNHLY and FYNNEI. This CDR3 is built from 14 residues. This chain's CDR3 is CASSEERRMETQYF. Here the CDR3 DNA reads TGTGCCAGCAGTGAAGAACGGAGGATGGAGACCCAGTACTTC.

Comments on this clone: An end of the junction does not agree with germline; a read error may underlie this. This rearrangement joins TRBV7-8 to TRBJ1-2, with 8 nucleotides matching TRBD1. Per the germline V gene, CDR1 is SGHVS and CDR2 is FQNEAQ. The CDR3 is 13 amino acids. The CDR3 sequence is CASSRDRNSGYTF. Here the CDR3 DNA reads TGTGCCAGCAGCCGGGACAGGAACTCTGGCTACACCTTC.

V gene TRBV3-1 (or the pseudogene TRBV3-2) combines with J gene TRBJ2-7; no clear D gene. This CDR3 is 14 amino acids long. Trimming shortened V by 4 bases and J by 2 bases, and 12 bases separated the two germline ends. Per germline, CDR1 LGHDT and CDR2 YNNKEL (reference sequence). The CDR3 sequence is CASSPGWATYEQYF. The CDR3 coding sequence is TGTGCCAGCAGCCCTGGTTGGGCCACCTACGAGCAGTACTTC.

The chain is built from TRBV2 and TRBJ1-3; 8 positions agree with TRBD1. V was pared by 7 bases and J by 0 bases, with 5 bases of the junction left unmatched. The V gene's germline CDR1 is SNHLY and CDR2 FYNNEI. The CDR3 runs to 15 residues. Written as DNA, the CDR3 is TGTGCCAGCATCCGGGACAGGAGCTCTGGAAACACCATATATTTT. Translation: CASIRDRSSGNTIYF.

The table lists this clone with a count of one. The chain has TRBV5-1 and TRBJ1-1, with 7 bases matching TRBD1. V was clipped by 2 bases and J by 5 bases; unmatched bases: 3. Germline V lookup: CDR1 SGHRS, CDR2 YFSETQ. CDR3 size: 13 residues. The CDR3 sequence is CASSFTGATEAFF. In nucleotides, the CDR3 is TGCGCCAGCAGCTTCACAGGGGCGACTGAAGCTTTCTTT.